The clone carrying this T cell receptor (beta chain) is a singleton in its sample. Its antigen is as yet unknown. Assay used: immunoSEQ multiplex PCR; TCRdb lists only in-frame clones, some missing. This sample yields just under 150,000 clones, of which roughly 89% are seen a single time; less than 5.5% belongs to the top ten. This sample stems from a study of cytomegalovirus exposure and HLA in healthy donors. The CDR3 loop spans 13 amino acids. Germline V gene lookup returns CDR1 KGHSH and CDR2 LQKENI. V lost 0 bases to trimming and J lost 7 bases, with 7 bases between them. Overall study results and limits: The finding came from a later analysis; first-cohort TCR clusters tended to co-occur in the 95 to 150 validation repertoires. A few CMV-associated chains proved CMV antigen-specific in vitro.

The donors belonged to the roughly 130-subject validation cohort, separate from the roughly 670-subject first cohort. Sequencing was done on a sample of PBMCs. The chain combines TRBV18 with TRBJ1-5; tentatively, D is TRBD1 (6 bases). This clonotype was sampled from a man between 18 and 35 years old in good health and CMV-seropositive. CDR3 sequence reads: CASSPPTGQPQHF. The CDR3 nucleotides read TGTGCCAGCTCACCACCGACAGGACAGCCCCAGCATTTT. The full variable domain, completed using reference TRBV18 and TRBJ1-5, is NAGVMQNPRHLVRRRGQEARLRCSPMKGHSHVYWYRQLPEEGLKFMVYLQKENIIDESGMPKERFSAEFPKEGPSILRIQQVVRGDSAAYFCASSPPTGQPQHFGDGTRLSIL.